What follows are 23 T cell receptor beta chains derived from one specimen sequenced in a study of cytomegalovirus exposure and HLA in healthy donors. The PCR employed 60 Vbeta primers together with 13 Jbeta primers. This table comes from immunoSEQ multiplex PCR, and its TCRdb copy is limited to in-frame clones, with some not included. The table records some 120,000 clones, about 73% of them present only once. Sequenced: PBMCs. The receptors shown here come from a woman in her thirties or forties in good health and CMV-seronegative.

The rearrangement joins TRBV7-2 to TRBJ2-7, with a tentative D call TRBD2 (6 bases). Germline-derived CDR1 and CDR2 are SGHTA and FQGNSA. The CDR3 runs to 17 residues. The V gene lost 3 bases and the J gene lost 2 bases, with 20 bases spanning the gap. The CDR3 spells CASSFRVPGTFAYEQYF. The CDR3 region has the DNA TGTGCCAGCAGCTTCCGCGTTCCCGGGACTTTCGCCTACGAGCAGTACTTC.

The gene calls are TRBV7-7 and TRBJ1-3; tentative D call: TRBD1 (6 bases). This CDR3 contains 15 residues. Germline lookup yields CDR1 SSHAT and CDR2 FNYEAQ (reference sequence). The ends were cut back, 8 bases at V and 0 bases at J, with 14 bases in the middle. The CDR3 coding sequence is TGTGCCAGCTCGCTGGGGGCCAGCTCTGGAAACACCATATATTTT. Encoded protein: CASSLGASSGNTIYF.

The chain employs TRBV7-2 and TRBJ2-1; 9 bases align to TRBD2. V was pared by 4 bases and J by 3 bases, with 4 bases of the junction left unmatched. This CDR3 is built from 15 residues. The germline V gene encodes CDR1 SGHTA and CDR2 FQGNSA. The CDR3 loop reads CASSSRRGGYNEQFF. DNA for the CDR3: TGTGCCAGCAGCTCACGGCGGGGGGGCTACAATGAGCAGTTCTTC.

V and J are TRBV28 and TRBJ1-4, with D perhaps matching TRBD1 (5 bases). The length of the CDR3 is 15 residues. Germline V gene lookup returns CDR1 MDHEN and CDR2 SYDVKM. V was clipped by 8 bases and J by 7 bases, with 20 bases between them. CDR3 coding DNA: TGTGCCAGCGGCGCGGCGGGTGGGGGGAGTGAAAAACTGTTTTTT. Translation: CASGAAGGGSEKLFF.

The chain combines TRBV6-1 with TRBJ1-3, with 7 nucleotides matching TRBD1. This CDR3 region has 14 residues. From germline, CDR1 is MNHNS and CDR2 SASEGT. Losses at the gene ends were 0 bases for V and 8 bases for J; bases not matched to a gene: 4. The CDR3 coding sequence is TGTGCCAGCAGTGAAGCAGGGGGCGAGGACACCATATATTTT. Translating it yields CASSEAGGEDTIYF.

The CDR3, as DNA: TGTGCCAGCAGCGTAGTATCCCTAACAGATACGCAGTATTTT. This translates into CASSVVSLTDTQYF. The chain is built from TRBV9 and TRBJ2-3; D not resolved. The CDR3 is made up of 14 amino acids. The V end lost 0 bases, the J end lost 3 bases, and 8 bases lay between the germline ends. In germline, CDR1 is SGDLS, CDR2 YYNGEE.

The chain uses TRBV6-1 and TRBJ2-5, with a possible D match to TRBD1 (6 bases). Trimming left V 0 bases short and J 4 bases short, with 15 bases between. Per germline, CDR1 MNHNS and CDR2 SASEGT. This CDR3 spans 16 amino acids. The CDR3 spells CASSEAAGEGRETQYF. As DNA, the CDR3 is TGTGCCAGCAGTGAAGCGGCAGGGGAAGGGCGAGAGACCCAGTACTTC.

This chain connects TRBV29-1 to TRBJ2-5; possibly TRBD2 for D (6 bases). The V end lost 8 bases, the J end lost 5 bases, and 18 bases lay between the germline ends. Germline CDR1 SQVTM, CDR2 ANQGSEA. This CDR3 has 13 amino acids. The CDR3 sequence is CSPRDSKVETQYF. CDR3 nucleotide sequence: TGCAGCCCAAGGGACTCAAAGGTGGAGACCCAGTACTTC.

As to this clone: This CDR3 is also generated by other DNA sequences in the sample. The chain couples TRBV16 to TRBJ1-1, with D tentatively TRBD1 (6 bases). V was clipped by 4 bases and J by 1 base, with 13 bases between them. This CDR3 contains 15 residues. CDR1 is KGHSY and CDR2 is FQNENV in the germline V gene. The CDR3 nucleotides read TGTGCCAGCAGCCCCAGGGGCGGGGGGAACACTGAAGCTTTCTTT. Amino acid sequence: CASSPRGGGNTEAFF.

This clone was counted a few times. DNA for the CDR3: TGTGCCAGCAGCAGTAGTGCTCTGTCCGGACAGGGCTCGAACACCGGGGAGCTGTTTTTT. It specifies CASSSSALSGQGSNTGELFF. The chain carries TRBV7-8 and TRBJ2-2; 8 bases map to TRBD1. The V and J ends lost 5 bases and 0 bases, in that order; junction bases with no gene match: 17. Germline loops: CDR1 SGHVS, CDR2 FQNEAQ. The CDR3 has 20 residues.

This clone was seen only a few times. This chain joins TRBV29-1 and TRBJ2-7; 7 bases line up with TRBD1. The length of the CDR3 is 12 residues. Germline CDR1 reads SQVTM; CDR2 reads ANQGSEA. V was pared by 4 bases and J by 6 bases, with 6 bases of the junction left unmatched. The chain's CDR3 is CSVGVGGAEQYF. Written as DNA, the CDR3 is TGCAGCGTTGGTGTAGGGGGCGCCGAGCAGTACTTC.

This clone was picked up a small number of times. The chain combines TRBV7-2 with TRBJ1-3; perhaps TRBD1 as D (5 bases). Germline CDR1 reads SGHTA; CDR2 reads FQGNSA. The V and J ends lost 3 bases and 0 bases respectively, with 9 bases between them. The CDR3 extends over 15 amino acids. CDR3 in DNA: TGTGCCAGCAGCTTGATAGACAGCTCTGGAAACACCATATATTTT. Protein product: CASSLIDSSGNTIYF.

J is TRBJ2-6 and V is TRBV27; a weak D match, TRBD1 (6 bases). V lost 8 bases and J 0 bases, leaving 17 bases between the germline ends. The CDR3 sequence is 17 residues long. From germline, CDR1 is MNHEY and CDR2 SMNVEV (reference sequence). The CDR3 spells CASRPGAAISGANVLTF. The CDR3 DNA reads as TGTGCCAGCCGCCCAGGGGCCGCGATCTCTGGGGCCAACGTCCTGACTTTC.

This rearrangement joins TRBV6-4 to TRBJ1-1; D remains ambiguous. V was pared by 0 bases and J by 1 base, with 6 bases between. Looked up from germline, CDR1 is MRHNA and CDR2 is SNTAGT. This CDR3 comprises 14 residues. The CDR3 sequence is CASSDSFRNTEAFF. The CDR3 nucleotides read TGTGCCAGCAGTGACTCGTTCAGGAACACTGAAGCTTTCTTT.

As DNA, the CDR3 is TGTGCCAGCAGCGTAGGCGTAGATCCTAGCACAGATACGCAGTATTTT. Residues: CASSVGVDPSTDTQYF. The chain combines TRBV9 with TRBJ2-3; D is ambiguous. V dropped 0 bases and J dropped 0 bases, with 11 bases sitting between them. CDR1 SGDLS and CDR2 YYNGEE come from the germline V gene. The CDR3 extends over 16 amino acids. The full variable domain, with the rest looked up from reference TRBV9 and TRBJ2-3, is DSGVTQTPKHLITATGQRVTLRCSPRSGDLSVYWYQQSLDQGLQFLIQYYNGEERAKGNILERFSAQQFPDLHSELNLSSLELGDSALYFCASSVGVDPSTDTQYFGPGTRLTVL.

This clone was observed a handful of times. The rearrangement links TRBV28 to TRBJ1-1; D is possibly TRBD1 (5 bases). V lost 3 bases, J lost 1 base, and 9 bases lay in between. CDR1 and CDR2 from the germline V gene are MDHEN and SYDVKM. This CDR3 region has 14 residues. The CDR3 nucleotides are TGTGCCAGCAGTTTCCGTAGGGGGAACACTGAAGCTTTCTTT. Translated, it gives CASSFRRGNTEAFF.

This rearrangement joins TRBV11-2 to TRBJ2-1; TRBD1 matches 8 bases. The CDR3 consists of 16 residues. The V gene end was trimmed by 4 bases and the J gene end by 3 bases; junction bases not matched to a gene: 8. Germline CDR1 and CDR2: SGHAT and FQNNGV. CDR3 sequence (DNA): TGTGCCAGCAGCTATCGTCCGGGACAGGACTACAATGAGCAGTTCTTC. Translated: CASSYRPGQDYNEQFF.

Concerning this clone itself: One junction end does not reproduce the germline sequence, and a read error may be involved. V usage is TRBV4-2 and J usage is TRBJ2-7, with 13 nucleotides matching TRBD2. The CDR3 is 13 amino acids. Germline V gives CDR1 LGHNA, CDR2 YNFKEQ. This CDR3 is CASSQTGTSGTHF. CDR3 nucleotides: TGTGCCAGCAGCCAAACCGGGACTAGCGGGACGCACTTC.

The chain is built from TRBV28 and TRBJ2-7, with D maybe TRBD2 (6 bases). The CDR3 runs 16 residues. The germline V gene has CDR1 MDHEN and CDR2 SYDVKM. V lost 5 bases, J lost 9 bases, and 26 bases lay in between. DNA of the CDR3: TGTGCCAGCAGTGGAGTGGAGGGAGGAGGTCCAGTTAGGCAGTACTTC. It translates to CASSGVEGGGPVRQYF. Full variable domain (outside the CDR3, taken from reference TRBV28 and TRBJ2-7): DVKVTQSSRYLVKRTGEKVFLECVQDMDHENMFWYRQDPGLGLRLIYFSYDVKMKEKGDIPEGYSVSREKKERFSLILESASTNQTSMYLCASSGVEGGGPVRQYFGPGTRLTVT.

The CDR3 DNA is TGCGCCAGCAGCCCGACGGGACAGGGGGCTAGTGGCTACACCTTC. Amino acids: CASSPTGQGASGYTF. The V gene is TRBV5-1, the J gene TRBJ1-2, with 12 nucleotides matching TRBD1. Trimming at V came to 4 bases and at J to 7 bases, leaving 8 bases not matched to a gene. Looked up from germline, CDR1 is SGHRS and CDR2 is YFSETQ. The CDR3 length is 15 residues.

The chain links TRBV14 to TRBJ2-7, with 9 bases aligning to TRBD1. CDR3 length: 15 amino acids. Losses at the gene ends were 5 bases for V and 5 bases for J; bases not matched to a gene: 10. Germline CDR1 is SGHDN and CDR2 is FVKESK. The CDR3 here is CASSRWGQGLNEQYF. Written as DNA, the CDR3 is TGTGCCAGCAGCAGGTGGGGACAGGGACTCAACGAGCAGTACTTC.

CDR3 loop: CASIRGVGSYEQYF. The CDR3 region has the DNA TGTGCCAGCATAAGGGGCGTCGGCTCCTACGAGCAGTACTTC. This chain links TRBV6-6 with TRBJ2-7, with D possibly matching TRBD1 (5 bases). The CDR3 is 14 residues long. Germline V gene data show CDR1 as MNHNY and CDR2 as SVGAGI (reference sequence). V was trimmed by 7 bases and J by 0 bases, leaving 13 bases between them.

This chain uses TRBV9 with TRBJ2-7; 9 bases are shared with TRBD1. The V segment lost 3 bases and the J segment 2 bases; nucleotides outside the gene matches: 18. Germline lookup yields CDR1 SGDLS and CDR2 YYNGEE. There are 19 residues in the CDR3. CDR3 sequence: CASSASPKPGQGLTYEQYF. The CDR3 DNA reads TGTGCCAGCAGCGCGAGCCCCAAACCGGGACAGGGTTTAACCTACGAGCAGTACTTC. The full variable domain, completed using reference TRBV9 and TRBJ2-7, is DSGVTQTPKHLITATGQRVTLRCSPRSGDLSVYWYQQSLDQGLQFLIQYYNGEERAKGNILERFSAQQFPDLHSELNLSSLELGDSALYFCASSASPKPGQGLTYEQYFGPGTRLTVT.